This TCR beta chain was captured in a study of cytomegalovirus exposure and HLA in healthy donors. Study context: Earlier sequencing of some 180 million T cells yielded fewer than 140 million unique TCR beta sequences. Study observations and caveats: The authors confirmed in vitro that a few CMV-associated chains were specific for CMV antigens. For most TCR beta V segments, an earlier analysis put the productive rate at about 90% or about 30% of the time.

PCR involved 60 Vbeta and 13 Jbeta primers. Original methodology: In a later analysis, the count reached about 82 million unique TCR beta chains, with 9 million to 11 million shared. Profiling relied on immunoSEQ multiplex PCR, and the TCRdb table lists in-frame clones only, not all of them. D and trimming were read from the DNA, whereas the V and J calls and clone size are those reported in that table. The sample shows under 300,000 clones, 81% of them seen only once. This CDR3 comprises 15 residues. The germline V gene encodes CDR1 MGHRA and CDR2 YSYEKL. Germline trimming cut 3 bases from V and 4 bases from J; bases unmatched to any gene: 9. This clone was found once. The antigen remains undetermined.

Sequenced: PBMCs. This TCR derives from a woman aged 55-75 years in good health and CMV-seropositive. The gene calls are TRBV4-1 and TRBJ2-7; 7 nucleotides align to TRBD2. The CDR3 region is CASSHPGLLGYEQYF. In DNA, the CDR3 is TGCGCCAGCAGCCACCCGGGACTACTCGGGTACGAGCAGTACTTC.